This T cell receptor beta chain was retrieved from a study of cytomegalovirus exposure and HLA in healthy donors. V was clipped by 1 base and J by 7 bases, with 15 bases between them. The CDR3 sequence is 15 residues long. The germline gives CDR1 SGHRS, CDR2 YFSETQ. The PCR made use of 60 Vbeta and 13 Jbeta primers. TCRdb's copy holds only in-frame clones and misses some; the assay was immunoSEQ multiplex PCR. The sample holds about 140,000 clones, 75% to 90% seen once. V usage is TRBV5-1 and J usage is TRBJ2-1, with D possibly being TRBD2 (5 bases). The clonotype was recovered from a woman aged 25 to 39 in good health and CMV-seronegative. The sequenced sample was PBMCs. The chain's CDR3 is CASSLYEGSKNEQFF. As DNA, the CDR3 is TGCGCCAGCAGCTTGTATGAGGGTTCTAAGAATGAGCAGTTCTTC.